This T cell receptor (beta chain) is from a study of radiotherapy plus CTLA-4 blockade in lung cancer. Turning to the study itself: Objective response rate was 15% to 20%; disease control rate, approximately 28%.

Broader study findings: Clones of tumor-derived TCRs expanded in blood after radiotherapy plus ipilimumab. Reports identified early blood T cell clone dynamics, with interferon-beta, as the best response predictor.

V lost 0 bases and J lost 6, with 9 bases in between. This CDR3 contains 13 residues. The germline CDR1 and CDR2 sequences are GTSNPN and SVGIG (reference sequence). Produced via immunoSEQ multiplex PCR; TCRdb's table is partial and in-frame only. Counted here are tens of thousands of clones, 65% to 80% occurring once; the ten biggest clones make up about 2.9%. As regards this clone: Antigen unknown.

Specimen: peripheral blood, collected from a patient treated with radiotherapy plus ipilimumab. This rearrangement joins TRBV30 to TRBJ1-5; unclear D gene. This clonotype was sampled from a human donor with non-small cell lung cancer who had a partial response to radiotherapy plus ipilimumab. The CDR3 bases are TGTGCCTGGAGTGTACGGGGAGCTCAGCCCCAGCATTTT. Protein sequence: CAWSVRGAQPQHF.